This is a list of T cell receptor beta chains from one sample in a study of CD4 T cells in relation to SARS-CoV-2 and coronaviruses. Libraries were prepared by immunoSEQ multiplex PCR; TCRdb keeps only in-frame clonotypes and omits some of them. This table holds about 24,000 clones, approximately 76% found once. Their antigens are not known. The sequenced sample was CD4+ T cells from PBMCs, cultured in vitro. Receptor source: a human donor in good health. Each CDR3 is given with its conserved first and last residue. The order of the fields is J gene, V gene, D gene, clone size, CDR3 DNA, CDR3 protein. The D gene is left open where the match is weak. Part of the rows lack a size; the others show once, few, many or a class for expanded clones.

>TRBJ2-1|TRBV27|NA|NA
TGTGCCAGCACAGTCTCAGCCGCGAGCTCCTACAATGAGCAGTTCTTC
CASTVSAASSYNEQFF
>TRBJ1-1|TRBV7-6|TRBD1|once
TGTGCCAGCAGCCCTAAGACAGGGGTAGGGGTTACTGAAGCTTTCTTT
CASSPKTGVGVTEAFF
>TRBJ2-2|TRBV6-5|TRBD1|NA
TGTGCCAGCAGTTACCAACAGGGGGCCACCGGGGAGCTGTTTTTT
CASSYQQGATGELFF
>TRBJ2-2|TRBV18|NA|once
TGTGCCAGCTCACCAAGCGTTGGCCCGGCCGGGGAGCTGTTTTTT
CASSPSVGPAGELFF
>TRBJ1-2|TRBV2|NA|NA
TGTGCCAGCATAGTGACAGTCTATGGCTACACCTTC
CASIVTVYGYTF
>TRBJ2-7|TRBV11-2|NA|NA
TGTGCCAGCAGGGCCGGGACCTCCTACGAGCAGTACTTC
CASRAGTSYEQYF
>TRBJ2-3|TRBV27|NA|once
TGTGCCAGCAGTCGCTGGGGGGCCGGGGGGGATACGCAGTATTTT
CASSRWGAGGDTQYF
>TRBJ2-1|TRBV5-1|NA|NA
TGCGCCAGCAGCCCCCTTTCCGGGGGCTCCTTCCTCTACAATGAGCAGTTCTTC
CASSPLSGGSFLYNEQFF
>TRBJ1-2|TRBV6-5|NA|few
TGTGCCAGCAGCGCCGGGACGGACTATGGCTACACCTTC
CASSAGTDYGYTF
>TRBJ2-3|TRBV7-2|NA|large
TGTGCCAGCAGCTTAGCCCTACAGAGCACAGATACGCAGTATTTT
CASSLALQSTDTQYF
>TRBJ2-4|TRBV5-6|NA|NA
TGTGCCAGCAGCTCCACCGGGACCCGATCGGACATTCAGTACTTC
CASSSTGTRSDIQYF
>TRBJ1-5|TRBV4-1|TRBD1|NA
TGCGCCAGCAGCCAAGTGGCAGGGGGACCAAATCAGCCCCAGCATTTT
CASSQVAGGPNQPQHF
>TRBJ2-3|TRBV7-7|NA|NA
TGTGCCAGCAGCTTAGGACCGGGCACAGATACGCAGTATTTT
CASSLGPGTDTQYF
>TRBJ1-5|TRBV19|NA|NA
TGTGCCAGTAGTAGCCGCGTTGGGGACCCCCAGCATTTT
CASSSRVGDPQHF
>TRBJ2-1|TRBV11-2|TRBD2|NA
TGTGCCAGCAGCTTAGATCATGGGACTAGCCCTTTTGACAATGAGCAGTTCTTC
CASSLDHGTSPFDNEQFF
>TRBJ2-5|TRBV5-1|TRBD2|few
TGCGCCAGCAGGGACGGGACTAGCGGGACCGAGACCCAGTACTTC
CASRDGTSGTETQYF
>TRBJ1-1|TRBV24-1|NA|NA
TGTGCCACCAGTGATGGGGCCGGGACGGGGAAAACTGAAGCTTTCTTT
CATSDGAGTGKTEAFF
>TRBJ2-3|TRBV11-2|NA|NA
TGTGCCAGCAGCGCAATGTTATCCGCAGATACGCAGTATTTT
CASSAMLSADTQYF
>TRBJ2-7|TRBV18|TRBD1|NA
TGTGCCAGCTCACCCGGACAGGGCCACGAGCAGTACTTC
CASSPGQGHEQYF
>TRBJ1-6|TRBV6-6|TRBD1|NA
TGTGCCAGCAGTTACGACAGGGTGAATTCACCCCTCCACTTT
CASSYDRVNSPLHF
>TRBJ1-2|TRBV20-1|TRBD1|NA
TGCAGTGCTAGTAGTTCCAGGGGGCTCGGCTACACCTTC
CSASSSRGLGYTF
>TRBJ1-2|TRBV18|TRBD1|NA
TGTGCCAGCTCATCCGAGACAGGGGCCTATGGCTACACCTTC
CASSSETGAYGYTF
>TRBJ1-6|TRBV27|NA|NA
TGTGCCAGCAGTTCACCAGTGTTAGGGGGTGATTCACCCCTCCACTTT
CASSSPVLGGDSPLHF
>TRBJ2-1|TRBV11-3|NA|NA
TGTGCCAGCAGCTTAGGGGACGTCACGGTCAATGAGCAGTTCTTC
CASSLGDVTVNEQFF
>TRBJ2-1|TRBV6-5|NA|NA
TGTGCCAGCAGTTACAATGAGCAGTTCTTC
CASSYNEQFF
>TRBJ2-4|TRBV27|NA|NA
TGTGCCAGCAGTTCATGGGACGGGGTTAACATTCAGTACTTC
CASSSWDGVNIQYF
>TRBJ2-5|TRBV7-7|NA|NA
TGTGCCAGCAGCTTAGTTTCCAGCGGGTATGAGACCCAGTACTTC
CASSLVSSGYETQYF
>TRBJ1-1|TRBV10-2|NA|NA
TGCGCCAGCACTTGGGGTGGGGACACTGAAGCTTTCTTT
CASTWGGDTEAFF
>TRBJ2-5|TRBV10-3|NA|NA
TGTGCCATCAAGCTCGGAGATCAAGAGACCCAGTACTTC
CAIKLGDQETQYF
>TRBJ2-1|TRBV5-4|TRBD2|few
TGTGCCAGCAGCAAAGGGACTAGCGGGACCTACAATGAGCAGTTCTTC
CASSKGTSGTYNEQFF
>TRBJ2-7|TRBV7-2|NA|once
TGTGCCAGCAGCTTAGCGGCTTCTCACCCCGGAGAGGTTGCCTACGAGCAGTACTTC
CASSLAASHPGEVAYEQYF
>TRBJ1-2|TRBV7-9|NA|NA
TGTGCCAGCAGCTTAGCGGGCAGTGGCTACACCTTC
CASSLAGSGYTF
>TRBJ1-5|TRBV28|NA|NA
TGTGCCAGCAGTGGAAGGCCCCAGCATTTT
CASSGRPQHF
>TRBJ2-7|TRBV19|TRBD1|once
TGTGCCAGTAGTGAGGGGACAGGGCCGGCCAACGAGCAGTACTTC
CASSEGTGPANEQYF
>TRBJ2-1|TRBV18|TRBD1|NA
TGTGCCAGCTCAACCAGACAGGGCCACTCCTACAATGAGCAGTTCTTC
CASSTRQGHSYNEQFF
>TRBJ2-5|TRBV5-4|NA|NA
TGTGCCAGCAGCTTTGTTTTAGAGACCCAGTACTTC
CASSFVLETQYF
>TRBJ2-7|TRBV6-2/TRBV6-3|NA|NA
TGTGCCAGCAGTTTTCTAGCGCCGCAAGCCTACGAGCAGTACTTC
CASSFLAPQAYEQYF
>TRBJ2-7|TRBV6-5|NA|NA
TGTGCCAGCAGTTACAGGGAAAGCTCCTACGAGCAGTACTTC
CASSYRESSYEQYF
>TRBJ1-1|TRBV13|TRBD1|NA
TGTGCCAGCAGCCTGGTCGGGACAGGGGGTCCTGAAGCTTTCTTT
CASSLVGTGGPEAFF
>TRBJ2-3|TRBV11-3|NA|NA
TGTGCCAGCAGCTTAGAGGACACAGATACGCAGTATTTT
CASSLEDTDTQYF
>TRBJ2-5|TRBV27|NA|NA
TGTGCCAGCAGTTTCATAGGGGTAGGAGAGACCCAGTACTTC
CASSFIGVGETQYF